Below, 32 T cell receptor beta chains from the same sample are listed, as sequenced in a study of blood T cell repertoires in COVID-19. The repertoire was sequenced with immunoSEQ multiplex PCR; TCRdb's copy has only in-frame clones and lacks some. The sample contains approximately 240,000 clones, roughly 82% of which appear only once. The sequencing input was peripheral blood. Receptor source: a woman in her forties who had recovered from COVID-19.

This clone was recorded only once. The chain combines TRBV5-1 with TRBJ1-1, with TRBD1 as a possible D gene (6 bases). The CDR3 is 13 residues long. V dropped 5 bases and J dropped 7 bases, with 15 bases sitting between them. CDR1 and CDR2 from the germline V gene are SGHRS and YFSETQ. CDR3 in amino acids: CASSTQGVGEAFF. The CDR3 DNA reads TGCGCCAGCAGTACACAGGGAGTAGGTGAAGCTTTCTTT.

This chain joins TRBV27 and TRBJ1-2; 7 bases align to TRBD1. The length of the CDR3 is 14 residues. V was pared by 2 bases and J by 4 bases, with 4 bases of the junction left unmatched. Germline values: CDR1 MNHEY, CDR2 SMNVEV (reference sequence). CDR3 region: CASSLKGQSYGYTF. CDR3 DNA: TGTGCCAGCAGTTTAAAGGGACAGAGCTATGGCTACACCTTC.

The rearrangement links TRBV30 to TRBJ1-6; 7 bases map to TRBD1. The germline CDR1 and CDR2 sequences are GTSNPN and SVGIG (reference sequence). This CDR3 is built from 16 residues. V lost 4 bases, J lost 7 bases, and 13 bases stayed unmatched. For the CDR3, the DNA is TGTGCCTGGACGGAACCGGCGGGACAGACAAATTCACCCCTCCACTTT. Translation: CAWTEPAGQTNSPLHF.

The CDR3 nucleotides are TGTGCCAGCCTCACTGACAGGGACGTCTATGGCTACACCTTC. Amino acid sequence: CASLTDRDVYGYTF. The V and J genes are TRBV6-5 and TRBJ1-2; 7 positions match TRBD1. J lost 4 bases, V lost 8 bases, and 10 bases had no gene match. The CDR3 extends over 14 amino acids. CDR1 is MNHEY, CDR2 SVGAGI, per germline.

The chain employs TRBV5-1 and TRBJ1-6; D is ambiguous. The CDR3 loop spans 12 amino acids. Looked up from germline, CDR1 is SGHRS and CDR2 is YFSETQ. V lost 6 bases, J lost 8 bases, and 9 bases lay in between. In nucleotides, the CDR3 is TGCGCCAGCAAAACAGATTATTCACCCCTCCACTTT. Translation: CASKTDYSPLHF.

CDR3 in DNA: TGTGCCATCAGTGAGTCGGGCCAGGTCGCAGATACGCAGTATTTT. Its translation is CAISESGQVADTQYF. The rearrangement uses TRBV10-3 and TRBJ2-3, with D unclear. V was clipped by 0 bases and J by 4 bases, with 11 bases between them. The CDR3 covers 15 residues. Germline CDR1 and CDR2: ENHRY and SYGVKD.

In its sample, this clone was seen once. Here the CDR3 reads CASSLIGGGRNEQFF. The DNA for the CDR3 is TGTGCCAGCAGCTTAATCGGCGGGGGGAGGAATGAGCAGTTCTTC. The J gene is TRBJ2-1, the V gene TRBV7-9; 8 nucleotides line up with TRBD2. CDR1 is SEHNR, CDR2 FQNEAQ, per germline (reference sequence). CDR3 size: 15 residues. The V and J ends lost 2 bases and 7 bases, in that order; junction bases with no gene match: 7.

This clone appeared a few times. This sequence joins TRBV10-3 and TRBJ1-1; no definite D call. The CDR3 covers 15 residues. V was pared by 7 bases and J by 4 bases, with 19 bases between. Germline CDR1 and CDR2: ENHRY and SYGVKD. This chain's CDR3 is CAITSTAGMGTEAFF. The CDR3 nucleotides read TGTGCCATCACAAGCACAGCCGGTATGGGCACTGAAGCTTTCTTT.

This chain links TRBV7-9 with TRBJ2-7, with 10 bases matching TRBD2. Germline lookup yields CDR1 SEHNR and CDR2 FQNEAQ (reference sequence). The CDR3 is made up of 15 amino acids. Losses at the gene ends were 5 bases for V and 0 bases for J; bases not matched to a gene: 4. DNA for the CDR3: TGTGCCAGCAGCCACGGACTAGCGGCCTCCTACGAGCAGTACTTC. Amino acid sequence: CASSHGLAASYEQYF.

V gene TRBV19 combines with J gene TRBJ2-7; TRBD1 aligns across 7 bases. In germline, CDR1 is LNHDA, CDR2 SQIVND (reference sequence). This CDR3 is built from 17 residues. The V segment lost 0 bases and the J segment 3 bases; nucleotides outside the gene matches: 11. CDR3 amino acids: CASSIDQGTAGLYEQYF. In DNA form, the CDR3 reads TGTGCCAGTAGTATAGATCAAGGGACAGCCGGACTCTACGAGCAGTACTTC.

The V and J genes are TRBV4-3 and TRBJ1-2; TRBD1 might be the D (6 bases). Trimming stripped 4 bases from V and 5 bases from J, with 11 bases between. This CDR3 contains 13 residues. Germline-derived CDR1 and CDR2 are LGHNA and YSLEER. The CDR3 DNA is TGCGCCAGCAGCCTACAGGGTGGGTATGGCTACACCTTC. It yields the protein CASSLQGGYGYTF.

J is TRBJ1-1 and V is TRBV18; D uncertain. The CDR3 loop spans 12 amino acids. Germline CDR1 KGHSH, CDR2 LQKENI. V was clipped by 6 bases and J by 8 bases, with 13 bases between them. In nucleotides, the CDR3 is TGTGCCAGCTCCGCGGATCTTTCGGAAGCTTTCTTT. It codes for CASSADLSEAFF.

This clone was recorded only once. The chain links TRBV10-3 to TRBJ1-1; TRBD1 might be the D (6 bases). Trimming removed 9 bases from V and 1 base from J, with 12 bases in between. Germline V gene lookup returns CDR1 ENHRY and CDR2 SYGVKD. This CDR3 comprises 13 residues. The CDR3 sequence: CAIQGGPNTEAFF. The CDR3 region has the DNA TGTGCCATACAGGGCGGGCCGAACACTGAAGCTTTCTTT.

The chain links TRBV18 to TRBJ2-2, with TRBD1 matching over 9 bases. With V trimmed by 0 bases and J by 6 bases, 2 bases remained unmatched. The length of the CDR3 is 15 residues. Germline V lookup: CDR1 KGHSH, CDR2 LQKENI. The CDR3 loop is CASSPPRQGAGELFF. The DNA for the CDR3 is TGTGCCAGCTCACCACCGAGACAGGGGGCCGGGGAGCTGTTTTTT.

Only a few counts were recorded for this clone. V is TRBV6-6 and J is TRBJ2-5, with TRBD1 matching 10 bases. The V gene end was trimmed by 2 bases and the J gene end by 4 bases; junction bases not matched to a gene: 7. This CDR3 comprises 16 residues. Per germline, CDR1 MNHNY and CDR2 SVGAGI (reference sequence). The CDR3 DNA reads TGTGCCAGCAGTTACGCGACAGGGGGCCGCATAGAGACCCAGTACTTC. Translating it yields CASSYATGGRIETQYF.

The chain joins TRBV10-3 to TRBJ1-2, with a tentative D call TRBD1 (5 bases). With 0 bases removed from V and 4 bases from J, the gap between germline ends came to 9 bases. The CDR3 is 14 residues long. Germline V gene sequence: CDR1 ENHRY, CDR2 SYGVKD. CDR3 coding DNA: TGTGCCATCAGTGAGTCTTCCAGGGCCTATGGCTACACCTTC. This sequence encodes CAISESSRAYGYTF.

The chain uses TRBV11-3 and TRBJ2-3; 10 positions match TRBD2. The CDR3 loop spans 14 amino acids. CDR1 SGHNT and CDR2 YENEEA come from the germline V gene. The trim removed 2 bases at V and 6 bases at J, leaving 2 bases unmatched. CDR3 coding DNA: TGTGCCAGCAGCTTACCTAGCGGGGGTGATACGCAGTATTTT. Translation gives CASSLPSGGDTQYF.

The CDR3 region has the DNA TGTGCCAGCAGTCCTGGGTACAAGACTTCTGGGGCCAACGTCCTGACTTTC. Residues: CASSPGYKTSGANVLTF. The chain links TRBV27 to TRBJ2-6; D ambiguous. Trimming took off 5 bases at V and 1 base at J, with 15 bases between the two ends. Germline V gives CDR1 MNHEY, CDR2 SMNVEV (reference sequence). CDR3 length equals 17 residues.

The V gene is TRBV6-6, the J gene TRBJ2-7; 8 nucleotides align to TRBD1. Germline values: CDR1 MNHNY, CDR2 SVGAGI (reference sequence). The CDR3 covers 15 residues. J gave up 2 bases and V 10 bases, and 13 bases lay outside the gene matches. The DNA of the CDR3 is TGTGCCATCATGGCGTCCGGGACAGGTGCCTACGAGCAGTACTTC. Protein: CAIMASGTGAYEQYF.

This clone appeared a single time. The genes are TRBV19 and TRBJ2-2; 14 bases fit TRBD2. The CDR3 totals 18 residues. Looked up from germline, CDR1 is LNHDA and CDR2 is SQIVND (reference sequence). Losses at the gene ends were 7 bases for V and 3 bases for J; bases not matched to a gene: 10. This chain's CDR3 is CASIGLAGGQDYTGELFF. The CDR3 region has the DNA TGTGCCAGTATTGGACTAGCGGGGGGACAGGATTACACCGGGGAGCTGTTTTTT.

DNA of the CDR3: TGTGCCAGCAGCCACATGACAGAGTATGGCTACACCTTC. Translating it yields CASSHMTEYGYTF. The chain has TRBV3-1 (or the pseudogene TRBV3-2) and TRBJ1-2, with a possible D match to TRBD1 (5 bases). This CDR3 has 13 amino acids. The germline V and J ends were trimmed by 3 bases and 5 bases, with 10 bases remaining between them. CDR1 and CDR2 (germline): LGHDT, YNNKEL (reference sequence).

The CDR3 is CASTRQGAGGSGTEAFF. The CDR3 region has the DNA TGTGCCAGTACGAGACAGGGGGCAGGGGGGTCGGGGACTGAAGCTTTCTTT. The chain recombines TRBV19 with TRBJ1-1; TRBD1 matches 10 bases. CDR3 size: 17 residues. The V gene's germline CDR1 is LNHDA and CDR2 SQIVND (reference sequence). The V segment lost 7 bases and the J segment 5 bases; nucleotides outside the gene matches: 16.

The CDR3 nucleotides read TGTGCCAGCAGCTTAGAGTCAGATGGGCCCCAAGAGAACACTGAAGCTTTCTTT. Its protein is CASSLESDGPQENTEAFF. The chain is built from TRBV7-9 and TRBJ1-1; no clear D gene. The V gene lost 1 base and the J gene lost 1 base, with 19 bases spanning the gap. Germline values: CDR1 SEHNR, CDR2 FQNEAQ (reference sequence). This CDR3 spans 18 amino acids.

This clone was seen a handful of times. The chain has TRBV4-1 and TRBJ1-2; D is uncertain. Per the germline V gene, CDR1 is MGHRA and CDR2 is YSYEKL. The length of the CDR3 is 15 residues. The V gene lost 1 base and the J gene lost 8 bases, with 17 bases spanning the gap. CDR3 in amino acids: CASSQAEAYTLGYTF. The CDR3 nucleotides read TGCGCCAGCAGCCAAGCGGAGGCGTACACTTTGGGCTACACCTTC.

This clone was observed once. The gene calls are TRBV5-6 and TRBJ2-1; D may be TRBD1 (5 bases). V was clipped by 4 bases and J by 5 bases, with 16 bases between them. Per germline, CDR1 SGHDT and CDR2 YYEEEE. CDR3 length: 15 amino acids. CDR3 in DNA: TGTGCCAGCAGCCCGTACCTAGGGGTTGACAATGAGCAGTTCTTC. Its translation: CASSPYLGVDNEQFF.

V gene TRBV29-1 combines with J gene TRBJ1-2; D is possibly TRBD1 (5 bases). The CDR3 sequence is 11 residues long. V was trimmed by 6 bases and J by 3 bases, leaving 8 bases between them. The germline V gene has CDR1 SQVTM and CDR2 ANQGSEA. CDR3 in DNA: TGCAGCGTAGGGACTGACTATGGCTACACCTTC. Protein: CSVGTDYGYTF.

This chain links TRBV2 with TRBJ1-2; 9 bases match TRBD1. From germline, CDR1 is SNHLY and CDR2 FYNNEI. This CDR3 contains 15 residues. With 2 bases clipped from V and 6 bases from J, the junction kept 7 bases outside the gene matches. This CDR3 reads CASSETGGAYNGYTF. CDR3 DNA: TGTGCCAGCAGTGAAACAGGGGGCGCTTACAATGGCTACACCTTC.

This chain links TRBV7-2 with TRBJ1-3, with 10 positions matching TRBD1. The CDR3 is 17 residues long. V lost 3 bases and J lost 4; bases outside the gene matches: 9. Per the germline V gene, CDR1 is SGHTA and CDR2 is FQGNSA. DNA for the CDR3: TGTGCCAGCAGCTTTGGGACAGGGGTACTTCAAGGAAACACCATATATTTT. It is translated as CASSFGTGVLQGNTIYF.

J is TRBJ2-2 and V is TRBV4-2; tentative D call: TRBD1 (5 bases). The CDR3 sequence is 15 residues long. The germline gives CDR1 LGHNA, CDR2 YNFKEQ. Trimming took 1 base from V and 2 from J, leaving 8 bases between them. The CDR3 protein is CASSQGQTNTGELFF. CDR3 nucleotides: TGTGCCAGCAGCCAAGGACAGACTAACACCGGGGAGCTGTTTTTT.

V is TRBV19 and J is TRBJ2-5; 8 nucleotides align to TRBD1. This CDR3 is built from 13 residues. Germline loops: CDR1 LNHDA, CDR2 SQIVND (reference sequence). The junction had 7 bases not matched to a gene; V was cut back by 8 bases and J by 5 bases. The CDR3 DNA is TGTGCCAGTGGGACAGGTTTTGGGGAGACCCAGTACTTC. Its translation is CASGTGFGETQYF.

This chain uses TRBV11-2 with TRBJ2-7; 7 nucleotides match TRBD1. Germline V gene lookup returns CDR1 SGHAT and CDR2 FQNNGV. This CDR3 region has 15 residues. With V trimmed by 5 bases and J by 1 base, 8 bases remained unmatched. The CDR3 region is CASSIQTGESYEQYF. The CDR3 nucleotides read TGTGCCAGCAGCATTCAAACAGGGGAATCCTACGAGCAGTACTTC.

The chain couples TRBV6-4 to TRBJ2-1; the match to TRBD2 covers 7 bases. CDR3 size: 16 residues. The germline CDR1 and CDR2 sequences are MRHNA and SNTAGT. Trimming took 0 bases from V and 6 from J; bases not matched to a gene: 8. The CDR3 DNA reads TGTGCCAGCAGTGACTCGATCCGCGGGGGAGGCAATGAGCAGTTCTTC. It is translated as CASSDSIRGGGNEQFF.